The next 17 T cell receptor beta chains were all read from a single sample in a study of T cells expressing NK-cell markers. TCRdb reprocessed the 5' RACE reads, keeping one entry per CDR3 protein, no DNA. This table lists about half a million distinct CDR3 sequences. Sequencing used blood T cells: a sorted CD56 or NKG2C T cell subset, CD4+ or CD8+ T cells, or bulk PBMC T cells (not recorded which). These receptor sequences come from a woman aged 50 to 60 in good health.

The rearrangement links TRBV2 to TRBJ2-5; the TCRdb call, TRBD1, lacks DNA for checking. Germline lookup yields CDR1 SNHLY and CDR2 FYNNEI. The CDR3 covers 15 residues. This CDR3 is CASREGGGGLETQYF.

This chain links TRBV5-1 with TRBJ2-3; TCRdb selects TRBD1, and the lack of DNA leaves this call unchecked. This CDR3 comprises 13 residues. CDR1 SGHRS and CDR2 YFSETQ come from the germline V gene. The CDR3 loop is CASTKVGGDTQYF.

The chain combines TRBV20-1 with TRBJ2-1; without DNA, the TCRdb call of TRBD2 cannot be checked. The CDR3 length is 11 residues. Germline V gives CDR1 DFQATT, CDR2 SNEGSKA (reference sequence). The chain's CDR3 is CSVAGNNEQFF.

The chain couples TRBV3-1 to TRBJ2-7. There are 11 residues in the CDR3. Germline CDR1 and CDR2: LGHDT and YNNKEL (reference sequence). The CDR3: CASSNGIEQYF.

The chain employs TRBV10-2 and TRBJ1-2; TCRdb picks TRBD1, but there is no DNA to check that call. The CDR3 covers 14 residues. The germline V gene has CDR1 WSHSY and CDR2 SAAADI. The CDR3 protein is CASRPLGPEDGYTF.

The genes are TRBV4-1 and TRBJ1-6; TCRdb's D call, TRBD1, is unchecked because there is no DNA. The germline CDR1 and CDR2 sequences are MGHRA and YSYEKL. This CDR3 is 16 amino acids long. This CDR3 reads CASSPFGQSGNSPLHF.

Here the CDR3 reads CASTLSGTPPTQYF. The rearrangement links TRBV5-6 to TRBJ2-5; TCRdb gives TRBD2 as the D gene, but with no DNA this cannot be confirmed. The germline V gene has CDR1 SGHDT and CDR2 YYEEEE. The CDR3 has 14 amino acids.

V gene TRBV21-1 combines with J gene TRBJ1-4; TCRdb picks TRBD1, but there is no DNA to check that call. TRBV21-1 is assigned pseudogene status. The CDR3 sequence is 15 residues long. The chain's CDR3 is CASSKAAPIREKLFF.

This chain links TRBV30 with TRBJ2-3. The CDR3 consists of 11 residues. Germline V lookup: CDR1 GTSNPN, CDR2 SVGIG (reference sequence). CDR3 sequence: CALQARGTQYF.

J is TRBJ2-1 and V is TRBV12-3 or TRBV12-4; with no DNA, the TCRdb D assignment of TRBD2 cannot be verified. This CDR3 has 15 amino acids. The chain's CDR3 is CASSFVGVGRNEQFF.

This sequence joins TRBV12-3 or TRBV12-4 and TRBJ2-3; TCRdb outputs TRBD1, but without DNA this stays unchecked. The CDR3 is 18 amino acids. CDR3 residues: CASSLAEGQGYHTDTQYF.

The V and J genes are TRBV21-1 and TRBJ1-4. TRBV21-1 represents a pseudogene. This CDR3 is 17 amino acids long. The CDR3 spells CASSHPETQGSGKKLFF.

The gene calls are TRBV12-3 or TRBV12-4 and TRBJ2-2; with no DNA, the TCRdb D assignment of TRBD1 cannot be verified. The CDR3 is 14 amino acids. CDR3 residues: CASKLQGRVGELFF.

The chain carries TRBV6-1 and TRBJ2-2; TCRdb's D gene call, TRBD2, goes unchecked for lack of DNA. This CDR3 comprises 14 residues. The germline gives CDR1 MNHNS, CDR2 SASEGT. The CDR3 loop reads CASGTEINTGELFF.

The chain recombines TRBV5-1 with TRBJ2-2; TCRdb gives TRBD2 as the D gene, but with no DNA this cannot be confirmed. CDR1 and CDR2 from the germline V gene are SGHRS and YFSETQ. The CDR3 is 15 amino acids. The CDR3 protein is CASSLELAGPGELFF. Full variable domain (outside the CDR3, taken from reference TRBV5-1 and TRBJ2-2): KAGVTQTPRYLIKTRGQQVTLSCSPISGHRSVSWYQQTPGQGLQFLFEYFSETQRNKGNFPGRFSGRQFSNSRSEMNVSTLELGDSALYLCASSLELAGPGELFFGEGSRLTVL.

The chain employs TRBV7-2 and TRBJ2-3; TCRdb reports TRBD2, a call that lacks DNA to check it against. There are 13 residues in the CDR3. Germline V gene lookup returns CDR1 SGHTA and CDR2 FQGNSA. CDR3 amino acids: CASSRLVRDTQYF.

The chain combines TRBV20-1 with TRBJ2-5; TCRdb indicates TRBD1, and absent DNA this call remains unverified. CDR1 DFQATT and CDR2 SNEGSKA come from the germline V gene (reference sequence). CDR3 length: 14 residues. The CDR3 spells CSARRGQLKETQYF.